This T cell receptor beta chain was identified during a study of blood T cell repertoires in COVID-19. Overall study context: From the United States, Italy and Spain came samples of acute and convalescent COVID-19. PBMCs, B-cell-depleted T cells, or T cells provided the cDNA or gDNA that made up the material.

The V and J ends lost 5 bases and 0 bases, in that order; junction bases with no gene match: 6. The CDR3 is 16 residues long. Germline CDR1 SEHNR, CDR2 FQNEAQ (reference sequence). Per the original methods: Cell counts per sample came from amplifying reference gene primers. Clones were read by immunoSEQ multiplex PCR, and TCRdb kept only the in-frame ones, dropping some. V and J calls plus clone size are reproduced from that table; the DNA served to infer D and trimming. The data show 200,000 to 250,000 clones, around 90% seen once. This sequence was found in a man aged 30 to 39 with COVID-19, enrolled during active disease. What was sequenced was peripheral blood. This chain uses TRBV7-9 with TRBJ1-5; 8 bases are shared with TRBD1. As DNA, the CDR3 is TGTGCCAGCAGCCCATGGGACAGGAATAGCAATCAGCCCCAGCATTTT. This gives the protein CASSPWDRNSNQPQHF.